Here is one TCR beta chain with its context. CDR3 length: 14 amino acids. V shed 3 bases and J 7 bases; nucleotides not matched to a gene: 8. CDR1 is LNHDA, CDR2 SQIVND, per germline (reference sequence). These data originate in a study of blood T cell repertoires in COVID-19. Study summary: Both acute and convalescent COVID-19 samples were obtained from the United States, Italy and Spain. T cells, B-cell-depleted T cells, or PBMCs supplied cDNA or gDNA.

Per the original data handling: Amplification with reference gene primers provided the estimates of nucleated cell counts. Some clones are missing from TCRdb's copy, which holds only in-frame ones; the method was immunoSEQ multiplex PCR. The DNA was the basis for D and trimming; V, J and clone size are from that table. Of 50,000 to 85,000 clones in the sample, over 80% were seen once. This TCR was recovered from a human donor in a cohort sampled during active COVID-19. The chain recombines TRBV19 with TRBJ1-2, with 7 positions matching TRBD1. The sample comprised peripheral blood. The CDR3 nucleotides read TGTGCCAGTAGTATGCTGGCAGGGGGAAGTGGCTACACCTTC. This gives the protein CASSMLAGGSGYTF.